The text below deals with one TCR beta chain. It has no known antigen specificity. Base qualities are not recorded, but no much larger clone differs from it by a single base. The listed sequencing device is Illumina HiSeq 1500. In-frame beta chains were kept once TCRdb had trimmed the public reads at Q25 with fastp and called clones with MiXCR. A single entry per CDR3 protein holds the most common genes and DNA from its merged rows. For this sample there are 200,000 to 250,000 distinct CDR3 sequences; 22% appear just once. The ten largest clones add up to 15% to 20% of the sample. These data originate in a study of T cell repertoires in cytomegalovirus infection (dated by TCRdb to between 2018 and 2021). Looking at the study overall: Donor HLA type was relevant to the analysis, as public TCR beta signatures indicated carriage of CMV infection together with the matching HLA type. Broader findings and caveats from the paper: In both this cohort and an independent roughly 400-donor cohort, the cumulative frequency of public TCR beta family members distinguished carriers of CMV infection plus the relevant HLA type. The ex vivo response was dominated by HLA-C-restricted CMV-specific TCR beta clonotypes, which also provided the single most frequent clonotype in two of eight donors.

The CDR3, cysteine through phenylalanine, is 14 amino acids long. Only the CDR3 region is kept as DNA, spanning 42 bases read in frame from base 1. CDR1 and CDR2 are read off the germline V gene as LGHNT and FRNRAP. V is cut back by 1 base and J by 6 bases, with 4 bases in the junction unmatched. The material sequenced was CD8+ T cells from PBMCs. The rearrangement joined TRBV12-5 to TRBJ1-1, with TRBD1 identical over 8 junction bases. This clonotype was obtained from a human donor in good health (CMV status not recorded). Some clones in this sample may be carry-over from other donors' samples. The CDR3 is CASGLGDRLPEAFF. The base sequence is TGTGCTAGTGGTTTGGGGGACAGGCTCCCTGAAGCTTTCTTT.